These 15 T cell receptor beta chains came from one sample sequenced in a study of resident and recirculating memory T cells in vitiligo. The assay was immunoSEQ multiplex PCR, and TCRdb's table has in-frame clones only and misses some. The sample includes tens of thousands of clones, roughly 90% of them seen just once. Sequenced input: blood. Receptors were obtained from a male donor with vitiligo.

The chain employs TRBV2 and TRBJ1-1; 8 bases are shared with TRBD1. From germline, CDR1 is SNHLY and CDR2 FYNNEI. V was clipped by 6 bases and J by 6 bases; unmatched bases: 3. The CDR3 totals 12 residues. The CDR3 DNA sequence: TGTGCCAGCAGGGCAGGGGGCTCTGAAGCTTTCTTT. Translating gives CASRAGGSEAFF.

The chain combines TRBV4-1 with TRBJ1-1; D unclear. The V gene lost 4 bases and the J gene lost 0 bases, with 6 bases spanning the gap. CDR1 and CDR2 from the germline V gene are MGHRA and YSYEKL. The CDR3 sequence is 13 residues long. CDR3 nucleotides: TGCGCCAGCAGCCTACTTCTGAACACTGAAGCTTTCTTT. This sequence encodes CASSLLLNTEAFF.

The V and J genes are TRBV29-1 and TRBJ2-7, with 7 bases that match TRBD1. The trim removed 6 bases at V and 0 bases at J, leaving 8 bases unmatched. Per germline, CDR1 SQVTM and CDR2 ANQGSEA. The CDR3 loop spans 14 amino acids. The CDR3 DNA reads TGCAGCGTCCTGGACAGGTCGTCCTCCTACGAGCAGTACTTC. Translation gives CSVLDRSSSYEQYF.

This clone occurred once. This chain links TRBV6-5 with TRBJ2-3; TRBD1 matches at 9 bases. Germline V gene data show CDR1 as MNHEY and CDR2 as SVGAGI. Losses at the gene ends were 2 bases for V and 4 bases for J; bases not matched to a gene: 4. The CDR3 is made up of 15 amino acids. The CDR3 spells CASSYRGTGPDTQYF. The DNA of the CDR3 is TGTGCCAGCAGTTACCGCGGGACAGGGCCAGATACGCAGTATTTT.

The chain uses TRBV5-1 and TRBJ2-7; tentative D call: TRBD2 (6 bases). Trimming cost V 3 bases and J 5 bases, with 15 bases left between them. The germline V gene encodes CDR1 SGHRS and CDR2 YFSETQ. This CDR3 has 14 amino acids. In DNA, the CDR3 is TGCGCCAGCAGCTCCTCCGGAGGGCTTAACGAGCAGTACTTC. Its translation: CASSSSGGLNEQYF.

This clone was recorded only once. The rearrangement joins TRBV11-3 to TRBJ1-4; the match to TRBD1 covers 7 bases. In germline, CDR1 is SGHNT, CDR2 YENEEA. V shed 7 bases and J 4 bases; nucleotides not matched to a gene: 6. This CDR3 has 14 amino acids. The CDR3 sequence: CASIARDSNEKLFF. CDR3 in DNA: TGTGCCAGCATCGCGAGGGACAGTAATGAAAAACTGTTTTTT.

The chain is built from TRBV4-2 and TRBJ2-2, with D uncertain. The CDR3 runs 15 residues. Germline V lookup: CDR1 LGHNA, CDR2 YNFKEQ. The V end lost 0 bases, the J end lost 4 bases, and 9 bases lay between the germline ends. CDR3 DNA: TGTGCCAGCAGCCAAGAGGCGGCAGCCACCGGGGAGCTGTTTTTT. It translates to CASSQEAAATGELFF.

The chain employs TRBV9 and TRBJ2-3; the D gene is possibly TRBD1 (5 bases). Germline lookup yields CDR1 SGDLS and CDR2 YYNGEE. The CDR3 loop spans 15 amino acids. The V end lost 0 bases, the J end lost 4 bases, and 12 bases lay between the germline ends. The CDR3 protein is CASSVATGAADTQYF. The CDR3 nucleotides are TGTGCCAGCAGCGTAGCAACAGGCGCTGCAGATACGCAGTATTTT.

This clone was counted a single time. J is TRBJ1-2 and V is TRBV4-3; D uncertain. Looked up from germline, CDR1 is LGHNA and CDR2 is YSLEER. V was trimmed by 0 bases and J by 1 base, leaving 12 bases between them. The CDR3 has 16 amino acids. This chain's CDR3 is CASSQDSGMYNYGYTF. The CDR3 DNA is TGCGCCAGCAGCCAAGATTCCGGGATGTATAACTATGGCTACACCTTC.

The rearrangement uses TRBV6-6 and TRBJ1-1; TRBD1 is a possible D gene (5 bases). Germline CDR1 is MNHNY and CDR2 is SVGAGI (reference sequence). V lost 6 bases to trimming and J lost 4 bases, with 12 bases between them. The CDR3 is 13 residues long. The CDR3 loop reads CASSRVSSTEAFF. CDR3 DNA: TGTGCCAGCAGCAGGGTTTCTAGCACTGAAGCTTTCTTT.

The rearrangement joins TRBV6-5 to TRBJ2-3; tentative D call: TRBD2 (6 bases). CDR3 length: 12 amino acids. V was trimmed by 6 bases and J by 7 bases, leaving 11 bases between them. Looked up from germline, CDR1 is MNHEY and CDR2 is SVGAGI. The CDR3 sequence is CASRTSKHTQYF. Written as DNA, the CDR3 is TGTGCCAGCAGAACTAGCAAGCATACGCAGTATTTT.

The CDR3 spells CASSPRTSSGGAQETQYF. In DNA form, the CDR3 reads TGCGCCAGCAGCCCCCGTACCTCTAGCGGGGGGGCTCAAGAGACCCAGTACTTC. The chain is built from TRBV4-1 and TRBJ2-5; TRBD2 agrees at 12 bases. Germline V CDR1 and CDR2: MGHRA, YSYEKL. The ends lost 4 bases at V and 2 bases at J; junction bases unmatched: 11. This CDR3 is built from 18 residues.

The rearrangement links TRBV5-1 to TRBJ1-2, with 7 bases identical to TRBD1. CDR3 length: 13 residues. CDR1 and CDR2 from the germline V gene are SGHRS and YFSETQ. V trimming: 4 bases; J trimming: 4 bases; junction bases outside the gene matches: 4. CDR3 region: CASSMTGSYGYTF. The DNA of the CDR3 is TGCGCCAGCAGCATGACAGGGAGCTATGGCTACACCTTC.

This chain connects TRBV7-3 to TRBJ2-5, with 7 bases lining up with TRBD1. CDR1 is SGHTA, CDR2 FQGTGA, per germline. The CDR3 consists of 14 residues. The J segment lost 3 bases and the V segment lost 5 bases, leaving 6 bases of the junction unmatched. In DNA, the CDR3 is TGTGCCAGCAGCCCTGGCACAGGGGAAGAGACCCAGTACTTC. Amino acids: CASSPGTGEETQYF. Complete variable domain (other parts from reference TRBV7-3 and TRBJ2-5): GAGVSQTPSNKVTEKGKYVELRCDPISGHTALYWYRQSLGQGPEFLIYFQGTGAADDSGLPNDRFFAVRPEGSVSTLKIQRTERGDSAVYLCASSPGTGEETQYFGPGTRLLVL.

This sequence joins TRBV5-1 and TRBJ2-5; D unresolved. Germline V gene data show CDR1 as SGHRS and CDR2 as YFSETQ. This CDR3 is built from 16 residues. V was cut by 0 bases and J by 2 bases, with 14 bases left in between. The CDR3 DNA reads TGCGCCAGCAGCTTGGATGTCGCGGCCGGGCAAGAGACCCAGTACTTC. Its protein is CASSLDVAAGQETQYF.